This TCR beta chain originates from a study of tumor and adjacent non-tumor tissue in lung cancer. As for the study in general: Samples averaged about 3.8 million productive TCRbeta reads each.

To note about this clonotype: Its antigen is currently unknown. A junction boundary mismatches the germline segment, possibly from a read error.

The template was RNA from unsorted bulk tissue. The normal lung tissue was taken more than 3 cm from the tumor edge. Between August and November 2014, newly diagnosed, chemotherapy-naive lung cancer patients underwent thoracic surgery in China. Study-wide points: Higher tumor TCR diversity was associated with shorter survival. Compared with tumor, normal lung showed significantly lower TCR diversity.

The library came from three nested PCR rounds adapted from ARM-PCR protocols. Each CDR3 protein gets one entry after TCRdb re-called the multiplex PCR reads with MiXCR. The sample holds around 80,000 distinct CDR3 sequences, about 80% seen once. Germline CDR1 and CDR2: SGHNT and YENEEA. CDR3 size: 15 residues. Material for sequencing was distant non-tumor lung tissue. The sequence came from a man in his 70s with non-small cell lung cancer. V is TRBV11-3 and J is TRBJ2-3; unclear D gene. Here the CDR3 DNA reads TGTGCCAGCACCCATCAGGAACTAAGCATAGATACGCAGTATTTT. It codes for CASTHQELSIDTQYF.